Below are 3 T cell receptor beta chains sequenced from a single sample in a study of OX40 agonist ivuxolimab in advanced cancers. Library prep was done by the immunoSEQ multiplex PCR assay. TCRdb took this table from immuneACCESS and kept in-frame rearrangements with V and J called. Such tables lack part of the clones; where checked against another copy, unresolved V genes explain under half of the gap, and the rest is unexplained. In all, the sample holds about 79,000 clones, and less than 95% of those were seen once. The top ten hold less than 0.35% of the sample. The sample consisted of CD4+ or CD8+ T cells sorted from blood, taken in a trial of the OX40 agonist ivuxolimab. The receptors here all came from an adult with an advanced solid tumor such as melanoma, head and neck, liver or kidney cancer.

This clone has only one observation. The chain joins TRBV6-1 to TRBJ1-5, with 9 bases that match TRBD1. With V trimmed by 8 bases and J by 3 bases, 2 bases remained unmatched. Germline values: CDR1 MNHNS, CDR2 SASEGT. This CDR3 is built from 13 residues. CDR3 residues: CASDRGANQPQHF. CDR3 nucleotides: TGTGCCAGCGACAGGGGGGCCAATCAGCCCCAGCATTTT.

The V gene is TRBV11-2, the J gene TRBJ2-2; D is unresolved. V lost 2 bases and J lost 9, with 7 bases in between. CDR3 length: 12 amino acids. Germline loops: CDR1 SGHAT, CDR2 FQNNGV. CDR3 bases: TGTGCCAGCAGCTTACTAGGCCGGGAGCTGTTTTTT. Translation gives CASSLLGRELFF.

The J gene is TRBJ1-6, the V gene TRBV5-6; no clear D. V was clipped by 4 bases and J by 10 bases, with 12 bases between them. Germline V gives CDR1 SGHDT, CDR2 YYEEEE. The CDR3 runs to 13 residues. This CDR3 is CASSAQTGSPLHF. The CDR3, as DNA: TGTGCCAGCAGCGCCCAAACGGGATCACCCCTCCACTTT.